This is a list of T cell receptor beta chains from one sample in a study of neoadjuvant anti-PD-1 for oral cavity cancer. Generated by immunoSEQ multiplex PCR, the TCRdb table keeps only in-frame clones and is missing some. The data contain approximately 74,000 clones, about 84% of them seen just once; the ten biggest clones take up 3.1%. The sample consisted of PBMCs, taken before nivolumab (anti-PD-1) treatment. The receptor source for this set is a person aged 35 to 85 with oral cavity squamous cell carcinoma. Both conserved end residues are part of each CDR3. A D gene is named only where the DNA matches it firmly.

j_gene: TRBJ2-7; v_gene: TRBV4-2; d_gene: .; CDR3aa: CASSQELHSYEQYF; CDR3nt: TGTGCCAGCAGCCAAGAGTTACACTCCTACGAGCAGTACTTC
j_gene: TRBJ2-1; v_gene: TRBV7-2; d_gene: TRBD1; CDR3aa: CASSLAALGTGGLNEQFF; CDR3nt: TGTGCCAGCAGCTTAGCGGCTCTAGGGACAGGGGGACTCAATGAGCAGTTCTTC
j_gene: TRBJ2-7; v_gene: TRBV6-1; d_gene: TRBD2; CDR3aa: CASSVAGGTYEQYF; CDR3nt: TGTGCCAGCAGTGTTGCGGGAGGGACCTACGAGCAGTACTTC
j_gene: TRBJ2-3; v_gene: TRBV10-3; d_gene: .; CDR3aa: CAISPSNTQYF; CDR3nt: TGTGCCATCAGTCCCTCAAATACGCAGTATTTT
j_gene: TRBJ2-1; v_gene: TRBV6-5; d_gene: .; CDR3aa: CASRAAGNYNEQFF; CDR3nt: TGTGCCAGCAGGGCGGCAGGGAACTACAATGAGCAGTTCTTC
j_gene: TRBJ2-3; v_gene: TRBV7-9; d_gene: TRBD2; CDR3aa: CASSLGLAGVADTQYF; CDR3nt: TGTGCCAGCAGCTTAGGGCTAGCGGGAGTTGCAGATACGCAGTATTTT
j_gene: TRBJ1-5; v_gene: TRBV19; d_gene: TRBD1; CDR3aa: CASSISGQGTQPQHF; CDR3nt: TGTGCCAGTAGTATATCCGGACAGGGGACTCAGCCCCAGCATTTT
j_gene: TRBJ1-2; v_gene: TRBV7-9; d_gene: .; CDR3aa: CASSFMSGDGYTF; CDR3nt: TGTGCCAGCAGCTTTATGTCAGGAGATGGCTACACCTTC
j_gene: TRBJ2-7; v_gene: TRBV7-8; d_gene: TRBD2; CDR3aa: CASSFFSTGGEQYF; CDR3nt: TGTGCCAGCAGCTTCTTCTCGACGGGGGGCGAGCAGTACTTC
j_gene: TRBJ1-2; v_gene: TRBV11-2; d_gene: .; CDR3aa: CASRFAGTSSDGYTF; CDR3nt: TGTGCCAGCAGGTTTGCCGGGACATCCTCGGATGGCTACACCTTC
j_gene: TRBJ2-1; v_gene: TRBV9; d_gene: .; CDR3aa: CASKGGLGNEQFF; CDR3nt: TGTGCCAGCAAGGGCGGCCTGGGCAATGAGCAGTTCTTC
j_gene: TRBJ2-7; v_gene: TRBV19; d_gene: TRBD1; CDR3aa: CASSARTGGEGGEQYF; CDR3nt: TGTGCCAGTAGCGCCAGGACAGGGGGAGAGGGAGGCGAGCAGTACTTC
j_gene: TRBJ2-5; v_gene: TRBV19; d_gene: .; CDR3aa: CASSIEWRGQQETQYF; CDR3nt: TGTGCCAGTAGTATAGAGTGGAGGGGACAGCAAGAGACCCAGTACTTC
j_gene: TRBJ2-7; v_gene: TRBV2; d_gene: .; CDR3aa: CASSDKTASEQYF; CDR3nt: TGTGCCAGCAGCGATAAGACGGCTTCCGAGCAGTACTTC
j_gene: TRBJ2-3; v_gene: TRBV11-2; d_gene: .; CDR3aa: CASSFGGDTDTQYF; CDR3nt: TGTGCCAGCAGCTTCGGCGGGGACACAGATACGCAGTATTTT